One and the same sample provided the 16 T cell receptor beta chains below, sequenced in a study of T cell responses to AZD1222 COVID-19 vaccine. Method: immunoSEQ multiplex PCR; TCRdb's copy keeps in-frame clones and lacks some. The table records 150,000 to 200,000 clones, 80% to 95% of them present only once. Sequencing was performed on peripheral blood, taken on day 0 of AZD1222 vaccination. The receptors stem from an adult in good health.

J is TRBJ2-2 and V is TRBV6-5; unclear D gene. Trimming removed 1 base at V and 0 bases at J, with 3 bases between. Germline V gene sequence: CDR1 MNHEY, CDR2 SVGAGI. There are 14 residues in the CDR3. CDR3 amino acids: CASSYLANTGELFF. CDR3 DNA: TGTGCCAGCAGTTACTTAGCGAACACCGGGGAGCTGTTTTTT.

The J gene is TRBJ2-3, the V gene TRBV5-4; D is unclear. Germline V gene data show CDR1 as SGHNT and CDR2 as YYREEE (reference sequence). Trimming stripped 2 bases from V and 9 bases from J, with 10 bases between. This CDR3 has 12 amino acids. The CDR3 region has the DNA TGTGCCAGCAGCTTAGGTGGGTCAACGCAGTATTTT. The encoded protein is CASSLGGSTQYF.

The chain uses TRBV6-2 or TRBV6-3 and TRBJ1-1, with D unclear. The CDR3 spans 15 residues. Trimming cost V 2 bases and J 1 base, with 11 bases left between them. Germline values: CDR1 MNHEY, CDR2 SVGEGT. CDR3 sequence: CASSYGETGNTEAFF. The CDR3 DNA follows: TGTGCCAGCAGTTACGGGGAGACTGGGAACACTGAAGCTTTCTTT.

The chain has TRBV19 and TRBJ2-1; TRBD2 aligns across 13 bases. The CDR3 sequence is 16 residues long. CDR1 is LNHDA, CDR2 SQIVND, per germline (reference sequence). J gave up 5 bases and V 5 bases, and 6 bases lay outside the gene matches. CDR3 protein: CASSRPGLAGHNEQFF. The CDR3 nucleotides read TGTGCCAGTAGTCGGCCGGGACTAGCGGGACACAATGAGCAGTTCTTC.

The chain combines TRBV7-2 with TRBJ2-5, with a tentative D call TRBD2 (6 bases). The V gene lost 7 bases and the J gene lost 2 bases, with 14 bases spanning the gap. This CDR3 is 14 amino acids long. From germline, CDR1 is SGHTA and CDR2 FQGNSA. The CDR3 DNA reads as TGTGCCAGCAACCAGATCGCGGGGCAAGAGACCCAGTACTTC. It yields the protein CASNQIAGQETQYF. Complete variable domain (other parts from reference TRBV7-2 and TRBJ2-5): GAGVSQSPSNKVTEKGKDVELRCDPISGHTALYWYRQSLGQGLEFLIYFQGNSAPDKSGLPSDRFSAERTGGSVSTLTIQRTQQEDSAVYLCASNQIAGQETQYFGPGTRLLVL.

The CDR3 sequence: CASSYSYGQPQHF. CDR3 nucleotide sequence: TGTGCCAGCAGTTACTCGTACGGTCAGCCCCAGCATTTT. J is TRBJ1-5 and V is TRBV6-5; D ambiguous. The V gene lost 0 bases and the J gene lost 6 bases, with 6 bases spanning the gap. The germline gives CDR1 MNHEY, CDR2 SVGAGI. The CDR3 is 13 residues long.

V is TRBV7-8 and J is TRBJ2-3; 7 nucleotides agree with TRBD1. With V trimmed by 5 bases and J by 4 bases, 9 bases remained unmatched. CDR1 and CDR2 from the germline V gene are SGHVS and FQNEAQ. There are 15 residues in the CDR3. The CDR3: CASSQTIQGADTQYF. The CDR3 bases are TGTGCCAGCAGCCAGACCATTCAGGGGGCAGATACGCAGTATTTT.

This clone was counted a single time. This rearrangement joins TRBV19 to TRBJ1-6, with D unresolved. CDR3 length: 15 amino acids. Per germline, CDR1 LNHDA and CDR2 SQIVND (reference sequence). V lost 1 base to trimming and J lost 7 bases, with 11 bases between them. The CDR3 loop is CASSIGEGFNSPLHF. The CDR3 DNA is TGTGCCAGTAGTATAGGGGAGGGTTTCAATTCACCCCTCCACTTT.

V usage is TRBV12-3 or TRBV12-4 and J usage is TRBJ1-2, with 9 bases aligning to TRBD1. The ends lost 7 bases at V and 6 bases at J; junction bases unmatched: 6. The CDR3 runs to 13 residues. The CDR3 protein is CASIGTGRHGYTF. The CDR3 DNA follows: TGTGCCAGCATAGGGACAGGGAGGCATGGCTACACCTTC.

The chain joins TRBV14 to TRBJ2-1; the match to TRBD2 covers 10 bases. Unmatched junction bases numbered 12, after V lost 1 base and J lost 6 bases. From germline, CDR1 is SGHDN and CDR2 FVKESK. This CDR3 is built from 18 residues. As DNA, the CDR3 is TGTGCCAGCAGCCAAGTAAGAGCGGGAGGGACCGTCTTCAATGAGCAGTTCTTC. Translated: CASSQVRAGGTVFNEQFF. Complete variable domain (other parts from reference TRBV14 and TRBJ2-1): EAGVTQFPSHSVIEKGQTVTLRCDPISGHDNLYWYRRVMGKEIKFLLHFVKESKQDESGMPNNRFLAERTGGTYSTLKVQPAELEDSGVYFCASSQVRAGGTVFNEQFFGPGTRLTVL.

The V call is TRBV7-9, the J call TRBJ2-7; D call uncertain. The V end was cut by 5 bases, the J end by 0 bases, with 11 bases between. The CDR3 spans 14 residues. Germline V lookup: CDR1 SEHNR, CDR2 FQNEAQ (reference sequence). CDR3 nucleotides: TGTGCCAGCAGCCAATTAATAGGCTCCTACGAGCAGTACTTC. Its protein is CASSQLIGSYEQYF.

V usage is TRBV10-3 and J usage is TRBJ2-7, with 10 bases lining up with TRBD1. V lost 9 bases to trimming and J lost 3 bases; unmatched junction nucleotides: 5. There are 13 residues in the CDR3. Looked up from germline, CDR1 is ENHRY and CDR2 is SYGVKD. The CDR3 DNA is TGTGCCATTTCCCGGGACAGGGGCTACGAGCAGTACTTC. Residues: CAISRDRGYEQYF.

This clone was counted a single time. J is TRBJ1-1 and V is TRBV14; 12 positions agree with TRBD1. J was trimmed by 8 bases and V by 5 bases; bases with no gene match: 9. Germline CDR1 is SGHDN and CDR2 is FVKESK. The CDR3 has 15 residues. CDR3 loop: CASSYTGTGGREAFF. For the CDR3, the DNA is TGTGCCAGCAGCTATACCGGGACAGGGGGCAGGGAAGCTTTCTTT.

The chain joins TRBV6-5 to TRBJ1-5; maybe TRBD1 (6 bases). The germline V and J ends were trimmed by 0 bases and 2 bases, with 11 bases remaining between them. CDR1 is MNHEY, CDR2 SVGAGI, per germline. The CDR3 sequence is 16 residues long. CDR3 sequence: CASSYSGRGGNQPQHF. The CDR3 bases are TGTGCCAGCAGTTACTCGGGCAGGGGTGGCAATCAGCCCCAGCATTTT.

CDR3: CASRPSGKNTGELFF. CDR3 nucleotides: TGTGCCAGTAGGCCCAGCGGGAAAAACACCGGGGAGCTGTTTTTT. The chain joins TRBV19 to TRBJ2-2; 7 nucleotides line up with TRBD2. CDR3 length: 15 residues. Trimming cost V 6 bases and J 2 bases; bases outside gene matches: 6. Germline CDR1 and CDR2: LNHDA and SQIVND (reference sequence). Variable domain in full (rest from reference TRBV19 and TRBJ2-2): DGGITQSPKYLFRKEGQNVTLSCEQNLNHDAMYWYRQDPGQGLRLIYYSQIVNDFQKGDIAEGYSVSREKKESFPLTVTSAQKNPTAFYLCASRPSGKNTGELFFGEGSRLTVL.

V usage is TRBV5-4 and J usage is TRBJ2-1, with D maybe TRBD1 (6 bases). V gave up 2 bases and J gave up 0 bases, with 9 bases separating them. From germline, CDR1 is SGHNT and CDR2 YYREEE (reference sequence). The CDR3 spans 15 residues. The CDR3: CASSFDRNSYNEQFF. The CDR3 DNA sequence: TGTGCCAGCAGCTTCGACAGGAACTCCTACAATGAGCAGTTCTTC.